The 8 T cell receptor beta chains below come from one sample, sequenced in a study of blood T cell repertoires in COVID-19 (dated by TCRdb to 2020 to 2021). Library prep was done by the immunoSEQ multiplex PCR assay. TCRdb re-hosts the immuneACCESS table, in-frame sequences only. Its copies lack some clones; in the studies checked, an unresolved V gene accounts for under half of them, and the cause for the rest is not known. In this sample the table shows about 220,000 clones, about 90% of which occur a single time. About 1.9% of the sample is held by the ten biggest clonotypes. Sequencing was carried out using peripheral blood. The receptors stem from a man aged 35 to 55 with active or convalescent COVID-19.

The rearrangement links TRBV30 to TRBJ2-1; 9 positions agree with TRBD2. This CDR3 comprises 14 residues. Germline V lookup: CDR1 GTSNPN, CDR2 SVGIG (reference sequence). The ends lost 2 bases at V and 5 bases at J; junction bases unmatched: 4. For the CDR3, the DNA is TGTGCCTGGAGTATAGCGGGGGCCAACAATGAGCAGTTCTTC. Protein: CAWSIAGANNEQFF. The variable domain in full, with the rest retrieved from reference TRBV30 and TRBJ2-1, is SQTIHQWPATLVQPVGSPLSLECTVEGTSNPNLYWYRQAAGRGLQLLFYSVGIGQISSEVPQNLSASRPQDRQFILSSKKLLLSDSGFYLCAWSIAGANNEQFFGPGTRLTVL.

The rearrangement links TRBV19 to TRBJ2-7, with TRBD1 matching 7 bases. The trim removed 10 bases at V and 2 bases at J, leaving 8 bases unmatched. Germline V gene sequence: CDR1 LNHDA, CDR2 SQIVND (reference sequence). CDR3 length equals 13 residues. The CDR3 is CATQGVGTYEQYF. CDR3 coding DNA: TGTGCCACTCAGGGGGTAGGTACCTACGAGCAGTACTTC.

V usage is TRBV25-1 and J usage is TRBJ1-1; 8 bases line up with TRBD1. Unmatched junction bases numbered 8, after V lost 1 base and J lost 7 bases. Germline-derived CDR1 and CDR2 are MGHDK and SYGVNS. The CDR3 sequence is 15 residues long. The CDR3 loop reads CASSEWRQGSGEAFF. The CDR3 nucleotides are TGTGCCAGCAGTGAATGGCGACAGGGGTCTGGTGAAGCTTTCTTT. Drawing the rest from reference TRBV25-1 and TRBJ1-1, the complete variable domain is EADIYQTPRYLVIGTGKKITLECSQTMGHDKMYWYQQDPGMELHLIHYSYGVNSTEKGDLSSESTVSRIRTEHFPLTLESARPSHTSQYLCASSEWRQGSGEAFFGQGTRLTVV.

CDR3 in DNA: TGCACCAGCAGCCAAGGGCTCCAGGGTACATTCCCCCTGAGTGGTATCTATGGCTACACCTTC. Translating it yields CTSSQGLQGTFPLSGIYGYTF. The chain is built from TRBV1 and TRBJ1-2; the DNA was not compared with TRBD1, the D call given in the table. TRBV1 is given as a pseudogene. The CDR3 runs 21 residues.

The V call is TRBV6-6, the J call TRBJ1-5; D perhaps matches TRBD1 (5 bases). The V end was cut by 0 bases, the J end by 7 bases, with 13 bases between. This CDR3 has 15 residues. Germline V CDR1 and CDR2: MNHNY, SVGAGI (reference sequence). CDR3 in amino acids: CASSYSQGPDQPQHF. As DNA, the CDR3 is TGTGCCAGCAGTTACTCTCAGGGTCCGGACCAGCCCCAGCATTTT.

The genes are TRBV7-6 and TRBJ2-3; 8 positions agree with TRBD2. This CDR3 is 17 amino acids long. CDR1 SGHVS and CDR2 FNYEAQ come from the germline V gene. Trimming took 3 bases from V and 1 from J; bases not matched to a gene: 9. CDR3 amino acids: CASSFRVSGSRTDTQYF. The DNA for the CDR3 is TGTGCCAGCAGCTTTAGGGTCAGCGGGAGTCGCACAGATACGCAGTATTTT.

CDR3 sequence reads: CATSDSPGGEQYF. The DNA for the CDR3 is TGTGCCACCAGTGATTCCCCCGGAGGCGAGCAGTACTTC. The chain employs TRBV24-1 and TRBJ2-7, with D maybe TRBD2 (5 bases). The CDR3 covers 13 residues. CDR1 and CDR2 from the germline V gene are KGHDR and SFDVKD. V was pared by 2 bases and J by 6 bases, with 10 bases between.

As DNA, the CDR3 is TGTGCCAGCAGCTTAGCCCGGGGGTCGGGTGAAAAACTGTTTTTT. It specifies CASSLARGSGEKLFF. The chain is built from TRBV11-2 and TRBJ1-4; TRBD1 is a possible D gene (5 bases). The germline V gene has CDR1 SGHAT and CDR2 FQNNGV. The length of the CDR3 is 15 residues. The V and J ends lost 1 base and 7 bases respectively, with 13 bases between them.